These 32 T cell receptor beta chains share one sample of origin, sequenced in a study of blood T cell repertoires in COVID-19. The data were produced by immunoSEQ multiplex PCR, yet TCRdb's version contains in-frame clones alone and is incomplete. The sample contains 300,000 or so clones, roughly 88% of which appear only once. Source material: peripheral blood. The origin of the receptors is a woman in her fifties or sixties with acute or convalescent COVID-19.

DNA of the CDR3: TGTGCCAGCAGCTTGTATCGGGGACAGGGAAATGAAAAACTGTTTTTT. Translation gives CASSLYRGQGNEKLFF. V gene TRBV5-8 combines with J gene TRBJ1-4, with 9 bases fitting TRBD1. The trim removed 1 base at V and 5 bases at J, leaving 6 bases unmatched. Germline assignment: CDR1 SGHTS and CDR2 YDEGEE. This CDR3 is built from 16 residues. Drawing the rest from reference TRBV5-8 and TRBJ1-4, the complete variable domain is EAGVTQSPTHLIKTRGQQATLRCSPISGHTSVYWYQQALGLGLQFLLWYDEGEERNRGNFPPRFSGRQFPNYSSELNVNALELEDSALYLCASSLYRGQGNEKLFFGSGTQLSVL.

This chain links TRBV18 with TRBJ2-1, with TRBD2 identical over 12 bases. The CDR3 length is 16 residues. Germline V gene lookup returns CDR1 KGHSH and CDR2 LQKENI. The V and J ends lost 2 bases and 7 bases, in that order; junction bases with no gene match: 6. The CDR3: CASSPIRTSGINEQFF. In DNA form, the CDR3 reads TGTGCCAGCTCACCAATTCGGACTAGCGGGATAAATGAGCAGTTCTTC.

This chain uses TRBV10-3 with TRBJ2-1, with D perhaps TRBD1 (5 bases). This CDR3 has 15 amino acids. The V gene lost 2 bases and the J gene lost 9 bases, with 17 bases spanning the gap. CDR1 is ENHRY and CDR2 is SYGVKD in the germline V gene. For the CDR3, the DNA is TGTGCCATCAGTGAGGATGGTATAGGGGTCAGTGAGCAGTTCTTC. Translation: CAISEDGIGVSEQFF.

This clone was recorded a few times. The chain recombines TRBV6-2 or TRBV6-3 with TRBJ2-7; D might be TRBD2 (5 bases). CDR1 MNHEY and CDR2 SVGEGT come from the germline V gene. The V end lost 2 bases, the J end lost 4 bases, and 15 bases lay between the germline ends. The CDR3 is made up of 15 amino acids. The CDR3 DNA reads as TGTGCCAGCAGTTACGCCCGCCGAGGGCTGTACGAGCAGTACTTC. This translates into CASSYARRGLYEQYF.

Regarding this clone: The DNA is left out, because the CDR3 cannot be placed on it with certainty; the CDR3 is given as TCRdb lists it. The CDR3 sequence is CAWSVFGTGSLGFF. V and J are TRBV30 and TRBJ2-1; TRBD1, the table's D call, lacks a check against the DNA. The CDR3 spans 14 residues, counting both ends. Per germline, CDR1 GTSNPN and CDR2 SVGIG (reference sequence).

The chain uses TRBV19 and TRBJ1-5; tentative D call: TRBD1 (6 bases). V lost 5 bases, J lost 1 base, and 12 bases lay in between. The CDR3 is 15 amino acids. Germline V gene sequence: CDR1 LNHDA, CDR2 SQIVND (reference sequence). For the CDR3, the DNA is TGTGCCAGTAGTTGGACAGTCGGGAGCAATCAGCCCCAGCATTTT. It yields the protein CASSWTVGSNQPQHF.

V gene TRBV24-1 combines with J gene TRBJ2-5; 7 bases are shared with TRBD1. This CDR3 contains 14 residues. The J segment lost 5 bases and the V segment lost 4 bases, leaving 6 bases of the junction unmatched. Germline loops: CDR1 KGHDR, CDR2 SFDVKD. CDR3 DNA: TGTGCCACCAGTGAACCAACAGGGGTGGAGACCCAGTACTTC. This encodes CATSEPTGVETQYF.

The DNA of the CDR3 is TGTGCCAGCAGTGGACTAGCGGGCTCCTACAATGAGCAGTTCTTC. This translates into CASSGLAGSYNEQFF. The chain has TRBV2 and TRBJ2-1; 10 positions match TRBD2. V shed 4 bases and J 0 bases; nucleotides not matched to a gene: 0. The CDR3 is 15 amino acids. The germline CDR1 and CDR2 sequences are SNHLY and FYNNEI.

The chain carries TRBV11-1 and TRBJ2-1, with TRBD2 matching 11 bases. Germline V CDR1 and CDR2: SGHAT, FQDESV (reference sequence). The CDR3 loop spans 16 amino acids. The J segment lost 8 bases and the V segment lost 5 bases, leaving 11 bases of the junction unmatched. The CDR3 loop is CASSRVVTSGRDEQFF. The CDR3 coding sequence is TGTGCCAGCAGCCGCGTCGTCACTAGCGGGAGAGATGAGCAGTTCTTC.

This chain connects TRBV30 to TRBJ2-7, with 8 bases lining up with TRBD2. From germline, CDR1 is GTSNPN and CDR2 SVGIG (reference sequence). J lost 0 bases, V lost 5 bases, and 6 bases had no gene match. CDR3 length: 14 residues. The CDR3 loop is CAWSRGRISYEQYF. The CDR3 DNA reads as TGTGCCTGGTCTCGCGGGAGGATCTCCTACGAGCAGTACTTC.

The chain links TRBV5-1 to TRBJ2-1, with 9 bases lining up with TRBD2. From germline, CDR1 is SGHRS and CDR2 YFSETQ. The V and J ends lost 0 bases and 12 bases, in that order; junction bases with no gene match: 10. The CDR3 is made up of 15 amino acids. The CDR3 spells CASSLDSGRPSAQFF. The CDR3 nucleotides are TGCGCCAGCAGCTTGGATAGCGGGAGACCTTCGGCGCAGTTCTTC.

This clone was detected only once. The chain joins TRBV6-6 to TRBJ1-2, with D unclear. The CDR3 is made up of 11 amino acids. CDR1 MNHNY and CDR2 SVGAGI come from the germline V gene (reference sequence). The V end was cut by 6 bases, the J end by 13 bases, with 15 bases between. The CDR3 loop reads CASRSKQAFTF. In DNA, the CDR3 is TGTGCCAGCAGGTCAAAGCAGGCGTTCACCTTC.

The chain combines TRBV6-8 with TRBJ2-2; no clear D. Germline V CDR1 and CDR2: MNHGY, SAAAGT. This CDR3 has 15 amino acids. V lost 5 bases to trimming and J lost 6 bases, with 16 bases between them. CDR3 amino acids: CASSVGPCDAGELFF. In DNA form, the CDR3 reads TGTGCCAGCAGTGTGGGCCCCTGCGACGCCGGGGAGCTGTTTTTT.

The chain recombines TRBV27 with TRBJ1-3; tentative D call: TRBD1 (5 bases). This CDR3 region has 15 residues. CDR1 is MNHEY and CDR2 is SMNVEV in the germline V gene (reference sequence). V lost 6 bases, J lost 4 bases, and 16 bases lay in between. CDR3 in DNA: TGTGCCAGCAGCGGCGACAGTATCGGCGGAAACACCATATATTTT. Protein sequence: CASSGDSIGGNTIYF.

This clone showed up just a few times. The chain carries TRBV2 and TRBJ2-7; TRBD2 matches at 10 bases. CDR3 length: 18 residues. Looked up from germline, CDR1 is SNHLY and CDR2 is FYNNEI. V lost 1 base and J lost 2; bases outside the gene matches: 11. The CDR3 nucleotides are TGTGCCAGCAGTGAAGTCTCTGGGCTAGCGGGGGTTCCCTACGAGCAGTACTTC. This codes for CASSEVSGLAGVPYEQYF.

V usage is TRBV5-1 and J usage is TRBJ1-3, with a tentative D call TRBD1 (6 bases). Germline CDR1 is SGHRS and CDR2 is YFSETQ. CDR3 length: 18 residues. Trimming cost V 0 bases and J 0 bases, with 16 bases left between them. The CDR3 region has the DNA TGCGCCAGCAGCTTGGCCGTCTTGGCCAGGGGCTCTGGAAACACCATATATTTT. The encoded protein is CASSLAVLARGSGNTIYF.

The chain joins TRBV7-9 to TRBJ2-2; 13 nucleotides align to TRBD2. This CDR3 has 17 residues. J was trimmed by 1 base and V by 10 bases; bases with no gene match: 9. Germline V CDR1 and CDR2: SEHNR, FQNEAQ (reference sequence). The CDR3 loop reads CATEHRLAGGNTGELFF. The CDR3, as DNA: TGTGCCACCGAACACCGACTAGCGGGAGGGAACACCGGGGAGCTGTTTTTT.

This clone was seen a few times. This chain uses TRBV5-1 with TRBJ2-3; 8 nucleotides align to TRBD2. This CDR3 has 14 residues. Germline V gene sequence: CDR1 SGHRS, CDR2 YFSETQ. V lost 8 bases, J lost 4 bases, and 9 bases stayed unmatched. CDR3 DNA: TGCGCCAGTTCGGGGGGGAGTAAGGCAGATACGCAGTATTTT. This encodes CASSGGSKADTQYF.

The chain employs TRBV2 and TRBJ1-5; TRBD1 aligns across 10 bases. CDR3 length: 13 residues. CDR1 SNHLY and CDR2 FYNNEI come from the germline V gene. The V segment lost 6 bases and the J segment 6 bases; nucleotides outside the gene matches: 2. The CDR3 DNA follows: TGTGCCAGCAGGGGGGACAGGGGTCAGCCCCAGCATTTT. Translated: CASRGDRGQPQHF.

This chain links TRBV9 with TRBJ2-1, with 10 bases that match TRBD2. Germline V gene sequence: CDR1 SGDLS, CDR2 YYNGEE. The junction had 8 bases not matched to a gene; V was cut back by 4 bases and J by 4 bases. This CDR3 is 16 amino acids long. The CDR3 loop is CASSMSGTSAYNEQFF. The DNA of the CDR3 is TGTGCCAGCAGCATGTCCGGGACTAGCGCGTACAATGAGCAGTTCTTC.

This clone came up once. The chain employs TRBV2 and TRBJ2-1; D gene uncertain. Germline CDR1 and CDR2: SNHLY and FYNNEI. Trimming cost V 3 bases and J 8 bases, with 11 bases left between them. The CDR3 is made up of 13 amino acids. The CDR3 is CASSETLDHEQFF. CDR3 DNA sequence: TGTGCCAGCAGTGAGACCCTAGACCATGAGCAGTTCTTC.

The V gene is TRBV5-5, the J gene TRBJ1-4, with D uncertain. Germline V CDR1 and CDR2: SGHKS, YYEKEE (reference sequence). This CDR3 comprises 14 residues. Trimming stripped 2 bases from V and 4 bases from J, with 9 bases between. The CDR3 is CASSLNGLNEKLFF. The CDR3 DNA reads TGTGCCAGCAGCTTAAATGGACTTAATGAAAAACTGTTTTTT.

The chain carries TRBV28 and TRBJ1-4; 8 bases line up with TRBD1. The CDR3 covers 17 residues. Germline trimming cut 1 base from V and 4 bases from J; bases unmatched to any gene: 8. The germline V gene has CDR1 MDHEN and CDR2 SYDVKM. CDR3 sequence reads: CASSLSPETGDNEKLFF. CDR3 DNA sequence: TGTGCCAGCAGTTTATCCCCAGAGACAGGGGATAATGAAAAACTGTTTTTT.

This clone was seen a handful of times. For the CDR3, the DNA is TGCGCCAGCAGCCCCCGTTTGGGGGGATCCTACGAGCAGTACTTC. It specifies CASSPRLGGSYEQYF. V and J are TRBV5-1 and TRBJ2-7, with D perhaps TRBD2 (6 bases). Trimming removed 4 bases at V and 1 base at J, with 15 bases between. This CDR3 comprises 15 residues. CDR1 is SGHRS, CDR2 YFSETQ, per germline.

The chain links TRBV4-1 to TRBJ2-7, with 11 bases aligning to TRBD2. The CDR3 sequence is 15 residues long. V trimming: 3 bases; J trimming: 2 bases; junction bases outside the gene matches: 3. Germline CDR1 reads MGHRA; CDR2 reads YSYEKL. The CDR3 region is CASSHLTSGTYEQYF. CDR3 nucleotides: TGCGCCAGCAGCCATCTGACTAGCGGGACCTACGAGCAGTACTTC.

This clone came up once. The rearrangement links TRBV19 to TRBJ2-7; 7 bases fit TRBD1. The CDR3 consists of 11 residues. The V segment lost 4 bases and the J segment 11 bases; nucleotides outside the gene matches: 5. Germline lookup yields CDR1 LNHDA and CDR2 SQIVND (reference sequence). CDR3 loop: CASSTGTEKYF. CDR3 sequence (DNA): TGTGCCAGTAGTACTGGGACAGAAAAGTACTTC. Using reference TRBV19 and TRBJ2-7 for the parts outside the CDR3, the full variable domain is DGGITQSPKYLFRKEGQNVTLSCEQNLNHDAMYWYRQDPGQGLRLIYYSQIVNDFQKGDIAEGYSVSREKKESFPLTVTSAQKNPTAFYLCASSTGTEKYFGPGTRLTVT.

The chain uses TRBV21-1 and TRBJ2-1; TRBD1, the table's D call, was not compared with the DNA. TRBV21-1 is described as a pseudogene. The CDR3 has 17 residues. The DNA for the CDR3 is TGTGCCAGCAGCAACCGAGTCAGGTGTAGCTCCTACAATGAGCAGTTCTTC. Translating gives CASSNRVRCSSYNEQFF.

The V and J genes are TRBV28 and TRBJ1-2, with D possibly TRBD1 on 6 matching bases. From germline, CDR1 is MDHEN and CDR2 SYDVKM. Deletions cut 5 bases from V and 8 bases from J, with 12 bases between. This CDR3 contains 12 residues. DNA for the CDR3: TGTGCCAGCAGTACAGGGAGTGTCGGCTACACCTTC. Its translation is CASSTGSVGYTF.

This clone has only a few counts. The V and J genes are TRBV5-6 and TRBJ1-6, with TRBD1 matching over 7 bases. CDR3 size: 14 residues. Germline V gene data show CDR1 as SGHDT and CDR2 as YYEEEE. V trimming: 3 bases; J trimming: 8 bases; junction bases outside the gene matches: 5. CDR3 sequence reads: CASSSTGKYSPLHF. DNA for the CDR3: TGTGCCAGCAGCTCGACAGGGAAGTATTCACCCCTCCACTTT. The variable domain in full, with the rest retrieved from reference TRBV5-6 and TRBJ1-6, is DAGVTQSPTHLIKTRGQQVTLRCSPKSGHDTVSWYQQALGQGPQFIFQYYEEEERQRGNFPDRFSGHQFPNYSSELNVNALLLGDSALYLCASSSTGKYSPLHFGNGTRLTVT.

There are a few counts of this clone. CDR3 in DNA: TGTGCCAGTACCCGCTGGAGCACCGGGGAGCTGTTTTTT. Translating gives CASTRWSTGELFF. The chain carries TRBV19 and TRBJ2-2, with D unresolved. CDR3 length: 13 residues. V was shortened by 7 bases and J by 4 bases, with 10 bases between the two germline ends. Germline lookup yields CDR1 LNHDA and CDR2 SQIVND (reference sequence).

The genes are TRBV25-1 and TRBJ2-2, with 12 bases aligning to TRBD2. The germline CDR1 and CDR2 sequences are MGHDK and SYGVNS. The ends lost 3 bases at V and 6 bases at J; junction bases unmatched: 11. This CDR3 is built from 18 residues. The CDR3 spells CASSDPSRTSGKSGELFF. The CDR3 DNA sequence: TGTGCCAGCAGTGATCCGAGCAGGACTAGCGGGAAATCCGGGGAGCTGTTTTTT.

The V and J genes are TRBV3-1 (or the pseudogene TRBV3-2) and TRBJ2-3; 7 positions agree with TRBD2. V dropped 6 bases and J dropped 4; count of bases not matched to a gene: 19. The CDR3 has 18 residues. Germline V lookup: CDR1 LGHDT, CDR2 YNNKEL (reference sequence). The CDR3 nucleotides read TGTGCCAGCAGAGCTCGGGGCACCGGGGAGGGCCCCCCAGATACGCAGTATTTT. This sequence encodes CASRARGTGEGPPDTQYF.